This T cell receptor (beta chain) was retrieved from a study of blood T cell repertoires in COVID-19 (dated by TCRdb to about 2020). Concerning the study at large: The collaborator samples originated in the United States, Italy and Spain and spanned the acute and convalescent phases of COVID-19. The material from the prospective study consisted of cDNA or gDNA derived from T cells, B-cell-depleted T cells, or PBMCs. Subjects who had been exposed to COVID-19, were actively infected with it, or had recovered from it provided the deeply sampled blood TCRbeta repertoires that made up the dataset. The repertoires were released in a freely available public database intended as a resource for research on the immune response to SARS-CoV-2. The samples were drawn from two sources: the first 160 participants of the ongoing ImmuneRACE study, and fewer than 1,500 subjects contributed by 6 global collaborators. Nearly every sample came with metadata listing a de-identified subject ID, COVID-19 status, age in years and sex. Where available, HLA class I and class II types were obtained from metadata supplied by the sample provider rather than from assay-based typing. Broader findings and caveats from the paper: The amount of clinical and demographic metadata varied by source and participant and was provided uncurated.

The immunoSEQ Assay, a bias-controlled multiplex PCR, was used to amplify TCRbeta CDR3 regions from genomic DNA. The authors processed their data as follows. The number of nucleated cells in each sample was estimated from the amplification of reference gene primers within the assay. Sequence reads were collapsed and filtered to measure the absolute abundance of every unique TCRbeta CDR3 rearrangement. For each sample, productive Simpson clonality was calculated as the square root of Simpson's diversity index across productive rearrangements. Here the immuneACCESS table is served through TCRdb, limited to in-frame sequences with V and J called. Missing clones are a known gap in these copies; in checked studies unresolved V genes cover under half, and the rest lacks a known reason. The D gene and trimming were derived from the DNA, and the V and J assignments and clone size from that table. The sample table records 190,000 or so clones; roughly 87% of these occur just once. The ten biggest clones cover 2% to 2.5% of the sample.

A note on this clone: No antigen is known for it. Base qualities are not recorded, but no much larger clone differs from it by a single base.

CDR1 and CDR2 are drawn from the germline V gene: SQVTM, ANQGSEA. The CDR3 runs 14 residues from the cysteine to the phenylalanine. Only the CDR3 region is kept as DNA, spanning 42 bases read in frame from base 1. The junction carries 12 bases between V and J, which are trimmed by 4 bases and 0 bases respectively. Participants in the prospective study were aged roughly 18 to 100 years, lived in about two dozen United States geographic areas, and enrolled through a virtual design. In the prospective study, participants were assigned to cohorts based on the clinical history participants reported in a screening survey and a study questionnaire. ImmuneRACE Cohort 3 recovered participants were defined by two consecutive negative NP/OP PCR tests, healthcare professional clearance, or symptom resolution. Each participant in the prospective study had whole blood, serum and a nasopharyngeal or oropharyngeal swab collected by mobile phlebotomists. Participants in the prospective study had the option to provide additional blood draws and questionnaires over an approximately 2-month period. Before DNA extraction, prospective study blood samples were shipped either frozen or at room temperature.

Sequencing used PBMCs or T cells enriched from blood (not recorded which). The sequence is built from TRBV29-1 and TRBJ1-2; the D gene cannot be named for sure. The receptor's source is a woman between 25 and 40 years old who had recovered from COVID-19. The DNA reads TGCAGCGTTGCTGGACTGCTAGCTAACTATGGCTACACCTTC. Its product reads: CSVAGLLANYGYTF. The entire variable domain, with the stretches around the CDR3 drawn from the reference TRBV29-1 and TRBJ1-2 proteins, is SAVISQKPSRDICQRGTSLTIQCQVDSQVTMMFWYRQQPGQSLTLIATANQGSEATYESGFVIDKFPISRPNLTFSTLTVSNMSPEDSSIYLCSVAGLLANYGYTFGSGTRLTVV.